Sequencing of this T cell receptor beta chain was carried out in a study of blood T cell repertoires in COVID-19. Study as a whole: Whether acute or convalescent, the COVID-19 samples came from the United States, Italy and Spain.

The CDR3 loop spans 13 amino acids. Germline V gives CDR1 WNHNN, CDR2 SYGVQD (reference sequence). After removal of 2 bases from V and 5 bases from J, the junction contained 2 bases not matched to a gene. As originally analysed: Cell counts per sample came from amplifying reference gene primers. Generated by immunoSEQ multiplex PCR, the TCRdb table keeps only in-frame clones and is missing some. The DNA gave D and trimming, while V, J and clone size come from that table. This table holds about 220,000 clones, 65% to 90% found once. The chain has TRBV10-1 and TRBJ2-7; TRBD1 agrees at 8 bases. The TCR was taken from a woman aged 70-85 years with acute or convalescent COVID-19. Input material: peripheral blood. The CDR3 sequence: CASSEGTGNEQYF. In nucleotides, the CDR3 is TGCGCCAGCAGTGAGGGGACAGGAAACGAGCAGTACTTC.